Listed here are 18 T cell receptor beta chains from one sample, sequenced in a study of CD8 T cells in ankylosing spondylitis (dated by TCRdb to about 2017). Libraries came from 5' RACE. The sequencer was an Illumina HiSeq 2500. TCRdb passed the public sequencing reads through fastp at Q25 and MiXCR, retaining productive beta sequences. Rows merge per CDR3 protein into single entries with the most common DNA and genes. The sample records hundreds of thousands of distinct CDR3 sequences, roughly 20% of which are singletons. Roughly 3.4% of the sample comes from the top ten. The sample consisted of blood, either unsorted or a sorted T cell fraction (not recorded which). Every receptor here comes from a female donor with ankylosing spondylitis or in good health (not recorded which).

This clonotype was picked up many times. The V gene is TRBV5-1, the J gene TRBJ2-1; D uncertain. This CDR3 comprises 11 residues. V was trimmed by 5 bases and J by 12 bases, leaving 12 bases between them. The germline V gene encodes CDR1 SGHRS and CDR2 YFSETQ. The CDR3 sequence is CASREEFWQFF. CDR3 nucleotide sequence: TGCGCCAGCAGAGAGGAGTTCTGGCAGTTCTTC.

The CDR3: CSATTTSGTYNEQFF. In DNA, the CDR3 is TGCAGTGCTACCACGACTAGCGGGACGTACAATGAGCAGTTCTTC. This sequence joins TRBV20-1 and TRBJ2-1; TRBD2 matches at 11 bases. V gave up 4 bases and J gave up 4 bases; unmatched junction bases: 6. This CDR3 has 15 residues. Germline V gene lookup returns CDR1 DFQATT and CDR2 SNEGSKA (reference sequence).

This clonotype was picked up a small number of times. The chain links TRBV7-9 to TRBJ2-1; D is perhaps TRBD1 (6 bases). Germline V gene data show CDR1 as SEHNR and CDR2 as FQNEAQ (reference sequence). The CDR3 totals 14 residues. Trimming removed 5 bases at V and 5 bases at J, with 13 bases between. This CDR3 reads CASSPLGGHNEQFF. The CDR3 region has the DNA TGTGCCAGCAGCCCGCTTGGGGGCCACAATGAGCAGTTCTTC.

The rearrangement joins TRBV29-1 to TRBJ2-7; no clear D. CDR1 SQVTM and CDR2 ANQGSEA come from the germline V gene. The CDR3 has 13 residues. Trimming removed 4 bases at V and 9 bases at J, with 19 bases between. CDR3 sequence: CSVVLAGTTTQYF. The CDR3 DNA is TGCAGCGTTGTTCTCGCTGGAACTACGACGCAGTACTTC.

The chain carries TRBV20-1 and TRBJ1-6; D gene uncertain. Germline V gene lookup returns CDR1 DFQATT and CDR2 SNEGSKA (reference sequence). The CDR3 totals 14 residues. Trimming stripped 3 bases from V and 7 bases from J, with 13 bases between. The CDR3 protein is CSASTLQKNSPLHF. The CDR3 nucleotides read TGCAGTGCTAGTACATTACAAAAAAATTCACCCCTCCACTTT.

This clonotype was detected ten times or more. The chain couples TRBV7-7 to TRBJ2-3; 10 bases line up with TRBD2. Per the germline V gene, CDR1 is SSHAT and CDR2 is FNYEAQ (reference sequence). CDR3 length: 21 amino acids. Germline trimming cut 5 bases from V and 0 bases from J; bases unmatched to any gene: 20. CDR3 region: CASSRGDVHGSSGGSTDTQYF. The CDR3 nucleotides read TGTGCCAGCAGCCGTGGGGACGTTCACGGTTCTAGCGGGGGAAGCACAGATACGCAGTATTTT.

This clonotype occurred many times. The V and J genes are TRBV29-1 and TRBJ2-3; 7 bases agree with TRBD1. Germline values: CDR1 SQVTM, CDR2 ANQGSEA. Unmatched junction bases numbered 5, after V lost 6 bases and J lost 2 bases. The CDR3 is 13 residues long. This chain's CDR3 is CSVWDSSTDTQYF. CDR3 sequence (DNA): TGCAGCGTATGGGACAGTTCCACAGATACGCAGTATTTT.

This clonotype was seen a handful of times. The rearrangement uses TRBV21-1 and TRBJ2-3. TRBV21-1 is classified as a pseudogene. This CDR3 has 13 residues. The CDR3 bases are TGTGCCAGCAGCAAAGAGGAAGCGGATACGCAGTATTTT. Translated, it gives CASSKEEADTQYF.

This clonotype was counted many times. The V call is TRBV29-1, the J call TRBJ2-1, with TRBD2 as a possible D gene (6 bases). V lost 3 bases, J lost 7 bases, and 25 bases lay in between. From germline, CDR1 is SQVTM and CDR2 ANQGSEA. The CDR3 spans 17 residues. This CDR3 is CSVDHEIGGFLENEQFF. In DNA, the CDR3 is TGCAGCGTTGACCATGAGATAGGAGGGTTCCTCGAAAATGAGCAGTTCTTC.

This clonotype was observed many times. V is TRBV29-1 and J is TRBJ2-3, with D possibly being TRBD1 (6 bases). This CDR3 is built from 14 residues. From germline, CDR1 is SQVTM and CDR2 ANQGSEA. V was trimmed by 6 bases and J by 2 bases, leaving 15 bases between them. CDR3 nucleotides: TGCAGCGTGACGGGACAACGAATCACAGATACGCAGTATTTT. This gives the protein CSVTGQRITDTQYF.

This chain joins TRBV7-9 and TRBJ1-1; D call uncertain. V lost 2 bases and J 6 bases, leaving 7 bases between the germline ends. This CDR3 comprises 12 residues. Germline CDR1 reads SEHNR; CDR2 reads FQNEAQ (reference sequence). The CDR3 spells CASSLSGSEAFF. CDR3 DNA: TGTGCCAGCAGCTTAAGTGGTTCTGAAGCTTTCTTT.

About this clonotype: The junction and the germline gene differ at one end; a read error may be behind it. The CDR3 here is CASRRRLAGDTQYF. The DNA for the CDR3 is TGCGCCAGCAGGAGGAGACTAGCGGGAGATACTCAGTATTTT. The chain couples TRBV5-1 to TRBJ2-3; 12 nucleotides match TRBD2. This CDR3 is 14 amino acids long. Germline V lookup: CDR1 SGHRS, CDR2 YFSETQ.

This clonotype was detected only a few times. The gene calls are TRBV11-2 and TRBJ2-1; the D gene is possibly TRBD2 (6 bases). The ends were cut back, 5 bases at V and 7 bases at J, with 18 bases in the middle. The CDR3 contains 15 residues. Per the germline V gene, CDR1 is SGHAT and CDR2 is FQNNGV. This chain's CDR3 is CASSLGSPPRNEQFF. DNA for the CDR3: TGTGCCAGCAGCCTCGGGAGCCCCCCTCGGAATGAGCAGTTCTTC.

The chain carries TRBV27 and TRBJ1-5; D remains unclear. This CDR3 is built from 17 residues. CDR1 is MNHEY, CDR2 SMNVEV, per germline (reference sequence). Trimming took 6 bases from V and 5 from J, leaving 23 bases between them. CDR3 loop: CASSLESSGGIHQPQHF. The CDR3 coding sequence is TGTGCCAGCAGCTTGGAATCGAGTGGAGGGATCCATCAGCCCCAGCATTTT.

In its sample, this clonotype was seen a few times. This sequence joins TRBV6-6 and TRBJ2-2; D unresolved. The ends were cut back, 6 bases at V and 2 bases at J, with 7 bases in the middle. The V gene's germline CDR1 is MNHNY and CDR2 SVGAGI (reference sequence). The CDR3 consists of 13 residues. The CDR3 loop is CASSGSNTGELFF. The DNA for the CDR3 is TGTGCCAGCAGCGGCAGCAACACCGGGGAGCTGTTTTTT.

The chain couples TRBV12-5 to TRBJ2-6; the match to TRBD1 covers 7 bases. Germline loops: CDR1 LGHNT, CDR2 FRNRAP. This CDR3 comprises 15 residues. Germline trimming cut 5 bases from V and 4 bases from J; bases unmatched to any gene: 5. Written as DNA, the CDR3 is TGTGCTAGTGGTCCAGGGGGTTCCGGGGCCAACGTCCTGACTTTC. Translated: CASGPGGSGANVLTF.

The rearrangement joins TRBV30 to TRBJ2-1; D uncertain. CDR3 length equals 14 residues. Germline V lookup: CDR1 GTSNPN, CDR2 SVGIG (reference sequence). V was pared by 3 bases and J by 0 bases, with 9 bases between. CDR3 residues: CAWSPSSSYNEQFF. CDR3 bases: TGTGCCTGGAGCCCTTCCAGCTCCTACAATGAGCAGTTCTTC.

This clonotype has just a few counts. The chain has TRBV7-2 and TRBJ2-7; unclear D gene. V lost 2 bases to trimming and J lost 5 bases, with 10 bases between them. The length of the CDR3 is 13 residues. Germline assignment: CDR1 SGHTA and CDR2 FQGNSA. CDR3 sequence reads: CASSLRRPNEQYF. The DNA for the CDR3 is TGTGCCAGCAGCTTACGGAGACCGAACGAGCAGTACTTC. Using reference TRBV7-2 and TRBJ2-7 for the parts outside the CDR3, the full variable domain is GAGVSQSPSNKVTEKGKDVELRCDPISGHTALYWYRQSLGQGLEFLIYFQGNSAPDKSGLPSDRFSAERTGGSVSTLTIQRTQQEDSAVYLCASSLRRPNEQYFGPGTRLTVT.